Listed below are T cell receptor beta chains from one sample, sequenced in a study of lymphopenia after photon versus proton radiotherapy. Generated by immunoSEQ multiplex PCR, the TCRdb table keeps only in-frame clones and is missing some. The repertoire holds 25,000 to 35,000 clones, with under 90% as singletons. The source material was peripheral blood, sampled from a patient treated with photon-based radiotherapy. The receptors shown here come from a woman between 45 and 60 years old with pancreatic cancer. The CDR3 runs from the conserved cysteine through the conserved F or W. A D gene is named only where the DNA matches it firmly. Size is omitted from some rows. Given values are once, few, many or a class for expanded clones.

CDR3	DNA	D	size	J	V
CASSIEKSAVAKNIQYF	TGTGCCAGTAGTATAGAGAAGAGCGCCGTAGCCAAAAACATTCAGTACTTC	.	.	TRBJ2-4	TRBV19
CASSHRDGYQPQHF	TGCGCCAGCAGCCACCGGGACGGATATCAGCCCCAGCATTTT	.	.	TRBJ1-5	TRBV4-1
CAWSVLGGETQYF	TGTGCCTGGAGTGTACTTGGAGGCGAGACCCAGTACTTC	.	.	TRBJ2-5	TRBV30
CASSIGLAGDTQYF	TGTGCCAGCAGTATAGGACTAGCGGGGGATACGCAGTATTTT	TRBD2	.	TRBJ2-3	TRBV27
CASSPEMGRNQPQHF	TGTGCCAGCTCACCCGAGATGGGGCGCAATCAGCCCCAGCATTTT	.	.	TRBJ1-5	TRBV18
CASSPQGTSGWRGSQETQYF	TGTGCCAGCAGCCCCCAGGGGACTAGCGGCTGGAGGGGGTCCCAAGAGACCCAGTACTTC	TRBD2	.	TRBJ2-5	TRBV5-4
CASTSYSSGTSTDTQYF	TGTGCCAGCACTTCTTATTCTAGCGGCACTAGCACAGATACGCAGTATTTT	TRBD2	.	TRBJ2-3	TRBV27
CASNPQVAIGYTF	TGTGCCAGTAACCCACAGGTGGCTATCGGCTACACCTTC	.	.	TRBJ1-2	TRBV19
CASGLYRDWYYEQYF	TGTGCTAGTGGTTTGTACCGGGACTGGTACTACGAGCAGTACTTC	.	.	TRBJ2-7	TRBV12-5
CASREDYSNEQFF	TGTGCCAGCAGGGAGGACTATTCAAATGAGCAGTTCTTC	.	.	TRBJ2-1	TRBV2
CASSNRGTDTQYF	TGTGCCAGTAGTAACAGGGGAACAGATACGCAGTATTTT	TRBD1	.	TRBJ2-3	TRBV19
CASSVETGGEKLFF	TGTGCCAGCAGCGTAGAGACAGGTGGTGAAAAACTGTTTTTT	.	once	TRBJ1-4	TRBV9
CASSEDQGVAGGTQYF	TGTGCCAGCAGTGAAGACCAAGGAGTAGCGGGAGGTACGCAGTATTTT	TRBD2	.	TRBJ2-3	TRBV6-1
CAWRQGVSYEQYF	TGTGCCTGGCGGCAGGGTGTTTCCTACGAGCAGTACTTC	.	.	TRBJ2-7	TRBV30
CASSQDRDRANEQYF	TGTGCCAGCAGCCAAGATCGGGACAGGGCCAACGAGCAGTACTTC	TRBD1	.	TRBJ2-7	TRBV4-2
CASSPGWDTSEQYF	TGCGCCAGCAGCCCCGGATGGGACACGTCCGAGCAGTACTTC	.	.	TRBJ2-7	TRBV4-3
CASSQEPAGSSYNEQFF	TGCGCCAGCAGCCAAGAACCTGCCGGGAGCTCCTACAATGAGCAGTTCTTC	.	.	TRBJ2-1	TRBV4-1
CASSKTGTDTQYF	TGTGCCAGCAGCAAGACAGGAACAGATACGCAGTATTTT	.	.	TRBJ2-3	TRBV7-3
CASSQERGQGDAGELFF	TGCGCCAGCAGCCAAGAGCGGGGACAGGGGGACGCCGGGGAGCTGTTTTTT	TRBD1	.	TRBJ2-2	TRBV4-3
CASSFSTGSPNTEAFF	TGTGCCAGCAGCTTCAGTACGGGGTCCCCGAACACTGAAGCTTTCTTT	.	.	TRBJ1-1	TRBV7-2
CASSSRSGVSSGNTIYF	TGCGCCAGCAGCTCCCGGTCAGGAGTCAGCTCTGGAAACACCATATATTTT	.	.	TRBJ1-3	TRBV5-1
CASSELTGTEAFF	TGTGCCAGCAGTGAGTTGACAGGGACTGAAGCTTTCTTT	TRBD1	.	TRBJ1-1	TRBV6-1
CASSYGAGGPPEQFF	TGTGCCAGCAGTTACGGAGCGGGAGGGCCACCCGAGCAGTTCTTC	TRBD2	.	TRBJ2-1	TRBV6-5
CASSLAAGAVDTQYF	TGTGCCAGCAGCTTAGCTGCGGGAGCGGTAGATACGCAGTATTTT	TRBD2	.	TRBJ2-3	TRBV7-3
CASSLRGGQGGEYF	TGTGCCAGCAGCCTCAGGGGCGGTCAAGGGGGGGAGTACTTC	.	.	TRBJ2-7	TRBV28
CASSLRGGPNTGELFF	TGTGCCAGCAGCCTCCGCGGCGGGCCGAACACCGGGGAGCTGTTTTTT	.	.	TRBJ2-2	TRBV7-3
CASILHEQYF	TGTGCCAGCATACTGCACGAGCAGTACTTC	.	.	TRBJ2-7	TRBV27
CASSQEIRYEQYF	TGTGCCAGCAGCCAAGAGATCCGATACGAGCAGTACTTC	.	medium-sized	TRBJ2-7	TRBV14
CASRPSSSYEQYF	TGTGCCAGCAGGCCCTCCAGCTCCTACGAGCAGTACTTC	.	.	TRBJ2-7	TRBV25-1
CASGLVSGSGIDTQYF	TGTGCTAGTGGTTTGGTTAGCGGGAGCGGTATAGATACGCAGTATTTT	TRBD2	.	TRBJ2-3	TRBV12-5
CSVRQGASTDTQYF	TGCAGCGTCCGACAGGGGGCAAGCACAGATACGCAGTATTTT	TRBD1	.	TRBJ2-3	TRBV29-1
CASSLVSSYEQYF	TGTGCCAGCAGTTTGGTTAGCTCCTACGAGCAGTACTTC	.	.	TRBJ2-7	TRBV28
CSVKGTSVYNEQFF	TGCAGCGTTAAAGGGACTAGCGTATACAATGAGCAGTTCTTC	TRBD2	.	TRBJ2-1	TRBV29-1
CASSLDTGAANYGYTF	TGTGCCAGCAGCTTGGATACGGGGGCGGCGAACTATGGCTACACCTTC	.	.	TRBJ1-2	TRBV7-9
CASSLNGPGSYNEQFF	TGTGCCAGCAGTTTAAATGGGCCTGGTAGTTACAATGAGCAGTTCTTC	.	.	TRBJ2-1	TRBV27
CASGGRGAQNIQYF	TGTGCCAGCGGGGGGAGGGGCGCCCAAAACATTCAGTACTTC	TRBD2	.	TRBJ2-4	TRBV28
CASSIDPRGRTDTQYF	TGTGCCAGTAGTATAGATCCGAGGGGGCGCACAGATACGCAGTATTTT	TRBD1	.	TRBJ2-3	TRBV19
CAWSLTGGSQETQYF	TGTGCCTGGAGTCTCACAGGAGGCAGCCAAGAGACCCAGTACTTC	.	once	TRBJ2-5	TRBV30
CASSLGLAEHEQYF	TGTGCCAGCAGCCTGGGACTAGCGGAACACGAGCAGTACTTC	TRBD2	.	TRBJ2-7	TRBV7-2
CASSQGAYSPSGSPYEQYF	TGCGCCAGCAGCCAGGGGGCTTACAGCCCTAGCGGGAGTCCCTACGAGCAGTACTTC	TRBD2	.	TRBJ2-7	TRBV4-1
CASSFDQGGGYEQYF	TGTGCCAGCAGCTTCGACCAGGGGGGAGGATACGAGCAGTACTTC	.	.	TRBJ2-7	TRBV7-2
CASSLTGGRTGELFF	TGTGCCAGCAGCTTGACCGGGGGGCGAACCGGGGAGCTGTTTTTT	.	.	TRBJ2-2	TRBV7-2
CASSSPWVAGGATNEKLFF	TGTGCCAGCAGCTCCCCCTGGGTAGCAGGGGGCGCGACTAATGAAAAACTGTTTTTT	TRBD1	.	TRBJ1-4	TRBV7-9
CASSASRGNTIYF	TGTGCCAGCAGTGCTTCCAGAGGAAACACCATATATTTT	.	.	TRBJ1-3	TRBV25-1
CASSYLQGALETQYF	TGTGCCAGCAGTTACTTACAGGGGGCATTGGAGACCCAGTACTTC	TRBD1	.	TRBJ2-5	TRBV6-6
CASTIRVPYEQYF	TGTGCCAGCACCATTAGGGTACCCTACGAGCAGTACTTC	.	.	TRBJ2-7	TRBV28
CASSYVEAGSDEQYF	TGTGCCAGCAGCTACGTTGAGGCAGGGTCTGACGAGCAGTACTTC	.	.	TRBJ2-7	TRBV7-3
CASSLGAGQSTLNTGELFF	TGCGCCAGCAGCTTGGGTGCGGGACAGAGCACCCTGAACACCGGGGAGCTGTTTTTT	.	once	TRBJ2-2	TRBV5-1
CASSLGALGTSQGDIQYF	TGCGCCAGCAGCTTGGGTGCATTGGGGACATCTCAGGGGGACATTCAGTACTTC	TRBD1	few	TRBJ2-4	TRBV5-1
CASSLVRERDRYETGELFF	TGTGCCAGCAGCTTAGTCAGAGAAAGGGATCGGTATGAGACCGGGGAGCTGTTTTTT	.	.	TRBJ2-2	TRBV7-6
CASSTGSRETQYF	TGTGCCAGCAGCACGGGATCACGGGAGACCCAGTACTTC	.	.	TRBJ2-5	TRBV5-5
CASSLARDGPGNTIYF	TGTGCCAGCAGCCTAGCCCGGGACGGTCCTGGAAACACCATATATTTT	.	.	TRBJ1-3	TRBV14
CASSAKQGTEAFF	TGTGCCAGCAGTGCCAAACAGGGGACTGAAGCTTTCTTT	TRBD1	.	TRBJ1-1	TRBV6-4